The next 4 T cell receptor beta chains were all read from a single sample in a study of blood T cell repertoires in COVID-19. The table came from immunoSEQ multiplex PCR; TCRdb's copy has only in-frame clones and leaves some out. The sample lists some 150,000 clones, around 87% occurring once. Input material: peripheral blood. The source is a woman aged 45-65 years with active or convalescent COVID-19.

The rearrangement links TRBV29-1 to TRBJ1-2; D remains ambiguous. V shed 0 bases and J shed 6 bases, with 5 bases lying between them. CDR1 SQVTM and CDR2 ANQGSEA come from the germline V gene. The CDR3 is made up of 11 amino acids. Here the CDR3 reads CSVEDQNGYTF. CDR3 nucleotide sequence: TGCAGCGTTGAAGACCAGAATGGCTACACCTTC.

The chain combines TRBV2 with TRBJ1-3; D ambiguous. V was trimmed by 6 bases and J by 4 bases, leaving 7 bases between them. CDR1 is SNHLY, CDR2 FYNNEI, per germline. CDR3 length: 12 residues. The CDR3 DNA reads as TGTGCCAGCAGCGCCCTAGGAAACACCATATATTTT. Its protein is CASSALGNTIYF. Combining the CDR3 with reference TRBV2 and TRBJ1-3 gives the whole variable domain EPEVTQTPSHQVTQMGQEVILRCVPISNHLYFYWYRQILGQKVEFLVSFYNNEISEKSEIFDDQFSVERPDGSNFTLKIRSTKLEDSAMYFCASSALGNTIYFGEGSWLTVV.

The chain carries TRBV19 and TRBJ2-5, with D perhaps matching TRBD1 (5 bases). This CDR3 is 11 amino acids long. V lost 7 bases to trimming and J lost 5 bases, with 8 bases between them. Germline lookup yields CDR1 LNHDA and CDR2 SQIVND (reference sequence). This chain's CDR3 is CASTAGETQYF. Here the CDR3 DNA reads TGTGCCAGTACGGCAGGGGAGACCCAGTACTTC.

This chain's CDR3 is CASSPISGRDYNEQFF. CDR3 in DNA: TGTGCCAGCAGTCCGATCAGCGGGAGGGATTACAATGAGCAGTTCTTC. The rearrangement joins TRBV28 to TRBJ2-1; 10 bases are a match to TRBD2. This CDR3 comprises 16 residues. Trimming at V came to 5 bases and at J to 4 bases, leaving 8 bases not matched to a gene. Germline loops: CDR1 MDHEN, CDR2 SYDVKM.